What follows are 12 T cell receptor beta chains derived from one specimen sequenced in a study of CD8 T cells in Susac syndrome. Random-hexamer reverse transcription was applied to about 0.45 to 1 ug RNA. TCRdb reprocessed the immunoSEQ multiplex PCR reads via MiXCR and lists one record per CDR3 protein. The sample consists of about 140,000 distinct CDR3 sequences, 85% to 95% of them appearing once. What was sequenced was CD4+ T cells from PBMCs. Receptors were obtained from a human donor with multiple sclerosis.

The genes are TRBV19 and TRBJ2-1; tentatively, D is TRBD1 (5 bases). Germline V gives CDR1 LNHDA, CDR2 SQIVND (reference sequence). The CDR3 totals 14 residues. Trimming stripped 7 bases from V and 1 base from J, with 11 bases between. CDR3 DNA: TGTGCCAGTAAAAGGCAGGGTTCCTACAATGAGCAGTTCTTC. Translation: CASKRQGSYNEQFF. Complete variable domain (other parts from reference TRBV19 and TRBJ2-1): DGGITQSPKYLFRKEGQNVTLSCEQNLNHDAMYWYRQDPGQGLRLIYYSQIVNDFQKGDIAEGYSVSREKKESFPLTVTSAQKNPTAFYLCASKRQGSYNEQFFGPGTRLTVL.

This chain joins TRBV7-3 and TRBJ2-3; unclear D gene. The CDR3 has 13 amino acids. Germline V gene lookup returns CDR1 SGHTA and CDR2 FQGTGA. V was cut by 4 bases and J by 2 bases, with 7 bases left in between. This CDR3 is CASSSLDTDTQYF. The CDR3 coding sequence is TGTGCCAGCAGCTCCCTCGACACAGATACGCAGTATTTT.

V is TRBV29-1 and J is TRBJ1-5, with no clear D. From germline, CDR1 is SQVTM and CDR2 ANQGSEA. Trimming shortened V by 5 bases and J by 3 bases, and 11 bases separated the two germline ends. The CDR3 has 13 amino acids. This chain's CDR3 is CSVQDRYNQPQHF. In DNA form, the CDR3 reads TGCAGCGTTCAGGACCGATACAATCAGCCCCAGCATTTT.

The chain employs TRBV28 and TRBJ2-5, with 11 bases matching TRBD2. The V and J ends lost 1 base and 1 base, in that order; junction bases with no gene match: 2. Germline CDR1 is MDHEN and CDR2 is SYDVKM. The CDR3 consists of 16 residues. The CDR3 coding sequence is TGTGCCAGCAGTTTATCACTAGCGGGGGCCCAAGAGACCCAGTACTTC. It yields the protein CASSLSLAGAQETQYF.

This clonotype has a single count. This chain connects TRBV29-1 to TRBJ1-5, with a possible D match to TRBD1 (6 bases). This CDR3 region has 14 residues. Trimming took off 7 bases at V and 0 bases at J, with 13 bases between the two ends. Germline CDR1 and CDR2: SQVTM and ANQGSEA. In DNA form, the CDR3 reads TGCAGCGCCGGGGGGGCAGGTAGCAATCAGCCCCAGCATTTT. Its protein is CSAGGAGSNQPQHF.

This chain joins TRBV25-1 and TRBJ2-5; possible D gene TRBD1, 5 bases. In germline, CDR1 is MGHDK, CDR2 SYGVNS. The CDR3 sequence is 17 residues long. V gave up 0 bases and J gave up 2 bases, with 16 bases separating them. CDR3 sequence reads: CASSEYAKGMRQETQYF. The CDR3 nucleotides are TGTGCCAGCAGTGAATATGCGAAGGGGATGCGACAAGAGACCCAGTACTTC.

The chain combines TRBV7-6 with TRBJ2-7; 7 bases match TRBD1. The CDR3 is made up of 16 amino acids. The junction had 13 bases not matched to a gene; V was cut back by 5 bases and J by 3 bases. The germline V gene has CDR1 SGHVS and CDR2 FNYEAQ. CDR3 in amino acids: CASSTSNRTGGYEQYF. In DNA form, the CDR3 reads TGTGCCAGCAGCACCAGCAACCGGACAGGAGGCTACGAGCAGTACTTC.

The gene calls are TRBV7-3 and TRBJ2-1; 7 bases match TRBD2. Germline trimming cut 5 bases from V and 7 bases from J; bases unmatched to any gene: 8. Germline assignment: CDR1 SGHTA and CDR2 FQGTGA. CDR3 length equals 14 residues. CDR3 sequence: CASSRSSGENEQFF. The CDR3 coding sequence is TGTGCCAGCAGCCGGTCGAGCGGGGAAAATGAGCAGTTCTTC.

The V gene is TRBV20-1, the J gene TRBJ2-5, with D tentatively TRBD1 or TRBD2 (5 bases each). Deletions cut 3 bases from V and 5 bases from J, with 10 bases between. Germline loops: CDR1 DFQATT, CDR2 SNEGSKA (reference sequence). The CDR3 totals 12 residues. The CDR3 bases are TGCAGTGCTAGTGAGGGACCGGAGACCCAGTACTTC. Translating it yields CSASEGPETQYF.

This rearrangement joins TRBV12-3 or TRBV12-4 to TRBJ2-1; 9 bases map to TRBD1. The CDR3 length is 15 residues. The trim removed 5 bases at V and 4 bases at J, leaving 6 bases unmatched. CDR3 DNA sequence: TGTGCCAGCAGTCCGCCCGGACAGGGGTACAATGAGCAGTTCTTC. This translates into CASSPPGQGYNEQFF.

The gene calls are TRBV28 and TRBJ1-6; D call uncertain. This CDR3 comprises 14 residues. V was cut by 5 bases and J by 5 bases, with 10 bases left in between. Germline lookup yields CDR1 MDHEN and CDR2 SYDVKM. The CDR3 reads CASSRRHDNSPLHF. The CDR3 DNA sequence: TGTGCCAGCAGTCGCCGCCACGATAATTCACCCCTCCACTTT.

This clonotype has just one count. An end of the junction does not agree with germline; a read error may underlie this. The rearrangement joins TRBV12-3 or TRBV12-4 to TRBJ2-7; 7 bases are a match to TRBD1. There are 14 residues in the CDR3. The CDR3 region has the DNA TGTGCCAGCAGATTAGAGGGACAGCTGGGCGAGCAGTACTTC. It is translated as CASRLEGQLGEQYF.